The rows below give T cell receptor beta chains drawn from one sample of a study of vaccination and CD4 T cells after COVID-19. Each CDR3 protein gets one entry after TCRdb re-called the PCR reads with MiXCR. This table holds about 12,000 distinct CDR3 sequences, roughly three fifths found once. What these receptors recognize is not known. Sequenced material: CD4+ T cells from blood, cultured in vitro, taken before SARS-CoV-2 vaccination. These TCRs come from a human donor who had recovered from COVID-19. Each CDR3 is given with its conserved first and last residue. The order of the fields is D gene, clone size, V gene, CDR3 protein. D genes are given only for firm matches. Not all rows give a size; the values are once, few, many and, for expanded clones, a class.

TRBD2 | NA | TRBV6-2/TRBV6-3 | CASSGTSFEETQYF
NA | few | TRBV20-1 | CSASSGYNQPQHF
NA | few | TRBV20-1 | CSASPGQDYGYTF
NA | NA | TRBV7-2 | CASSLGAGQYF
TRBD2 | NA | TRBV4-2 | CASSQDERDTYEQYF
NA | few | TRBV6-1 | CASSERGDYGYTF
TRBD1 | NA | TRBV30 | CAWTAQGVSPANYGYTF
NA | once | TRBV7-2 | CASSLGLDSFYEQYF
NA | few | TRBV20-1 | CSAKDTDNYGYTF
NA | NA | TRBV4-3 | CASSQDSVGDSPLHF
TRBD1 | medium-sized | TRBV5-6 | CASSFDRATGYTF
NA | NA | TRBV5-4 | CASSPGSTVSYGYTF
NA | NA | TRBV20-1 | CSARERGKTEAFF
TRBD1 | NA | TRBV6-1 | CASSRRDSNYGYTF
NA | NA | TRBV28 | CASSRTGSGETQYF
TRBD2 | NA | TRBV28 | CASKNSGRVTDTQYF
NA | NA | TRBV9 | CASSVGFVGTDTQYF
TRBD1 | few | TRBV6-1 | CASSQQGGNTEAFF
NA | few | TRBV10-3 | CAISGSVPADTQYF
TRBD1 | once | TRBV7-2 | CASSSTSPGQLSYEQYF
NA | NA | TRBV4-3 | CASSQEMTTARELFF
NA | NA | TRBV7-2 | CASSGAGPEAFF
NA | NA | TRBV6-1 | CASSEGGAEAFF
TRBD1 | NA | TRBV11-3 | CASSSTGVGGYTF
NA | NA | TRBV2 | CASILYPNTGELFF
TRBD1 | NA | TRBV28 | CASSRTGVGNQPQHF
TRBD1 | few | TRBV27 | CASRETGGGGGYTF
TRBD1 | NA | TRBV18 | CASSLGQGSPLHF
TRBD1 | NA | TRBV28 | CASVGTGDVNYGYTF
NA | NA | TRBV7-8 | CASSPGGSRNSPLHF
NA | few | TRBV20-1 | CSAREGLRDTQYF
TRBD1 | NA | TRBV19 | CASSITRRAGGHGYTF
NA | NA | TRBV20-1 | CSASPIIGSSYNEQFF